This is a list of T cell receptor beta chains from one sample in a study of cytomegalovirus exposure and HLA in healthy donors. Sequenced by immunoSEQ multiplex PCR; TCRdb stores in-frame clones only, minus some. In the table there are about 160,000 clones, approximately 81% of which are singletons. The sequenced sample was PBMCs. The receptor source for this set is a man between 25 and 39 years old in good health and CMV-seronegative. Both conserved end residues are part of each CDR3. A D gene is named only where the DNA matches it firmly. Some rows have no size entry. The others give once, few or many, or a class for an expanded clone.

clone_size j_call d_call v_call cdr3_nt cdr3_aa
NA TRBJ1-2 NA TRBV19 TGTGCCAGTAGTGCCTCAAACAGGGAACTCTATGGCTACACCTTC CASSASNRELYGYTF
NA TRBJ1-4 NA TRBV27 TGTGCCAGCAGTTCTAATACTAATGAAAAACTGTTTTTT CASSSNTNEKLFF
NA TRBJ2-3 NA TRBV9 TGTGCCAGCAGCGTAGCAGATCACGGGACAGATACGCAGTATTTT CASSVADHGTDTQYF
NA TRBJ2-6 NA TRBV6-5 TGTGCCAGCAAGAGCATCAGGGGGGCCAACGTCCTGACTTTC CASKSIRGANVLTF
NA TRBJ2-7 TRBD2 TRBV7-9 TGTGCCAGCAGTTTGGGGGGGGGACTGGAGAACGAGCAGTACTTC CASSLGGGLENEQYF
NA TRBJ2-7 TRBD2 TRBV7-9 TGTTCCAGCAGCTCTCCCCCTACTAGCGGGTCCTCCTACGAGCAGTACTTC CSSSSPPTSGSSYEQYF
NA TRBJ2-7 TRBD2 TRBV7-8 TGTGCCAGCAGCCCGACCTCAGCGGGGGCCTACGAGCAGTACTTC CASSPTSAGAYEQYF
NA TRBJ1-4 NA TRBV28 TGTGCCAGCAGCCAAGTGGGGAAGGGGGGGGAAAAACTGTTTTTT CASSQVGKGGEKLFF
NA TRBJ2-5 NA TRBV7-2 TGTGCCAGCAGCTTAGCTCGGTCTCCCACAGGAACCCAAGAGACCCAGTACTTC CASSLARSPTGTQETQYF
NA TRBJ1-1 NA TRBV5-4 TGTGCCAGCAGCTCGGCGGCTGAGGGCAATACTGAAGCTTTCTTT CASSSAAEGNTEAFF
NA TRBJ2-2 NA TRBV12-5 TGTGCTAGTGGTTTAGCGGGTATGCGGGAGCTGTTTTTT CASGLAGMRELFF
NA TRBJ2-7 TRBD2 TRBV12-5 TGTGCTAGTGGTTTGACTACTAGCGCCATTAGCTCCTACGAGCAGTACTTC CASGLTTSAISSYEQYF
NA TRBJ1-1 TRBD1 TRBV11-3 TGTGCCAGCAGCTTAGGACAGGGTGAGAACACTGAAGCTTTCTTT CASSLGQGENTEAFF
NA TRBJ2-3 TRBD2 TRBV7-3 TGTGCCAGCACCCCAGCGGGAGTGGATACGCAGTATTTT CASTPAGVDTQYF
NA TRBJ2-5 TRBD2 TRBV7-3 TGTGCCAGCAGCTTAAACCCGGGAGGAGGAGAGACCCAGTACTTC CASSLNPGGGETQYF
NA TRBJ1-1 TRBD1 TRBV5-4 TGTGCCAGCCGGGACAGAGGGAACACTGAAGCTTTCTTT CASRDRGNTEAFF
once TRBJ2-5 NA TRBV14 TGTGCCAGCAGCCCCATGCAGCGTAAAGAGACCCAGTACTTC CASSPMQRKETQYF
NA TRBJ2-3 NA TRBV7-6 TGTGCCAGCAGCGTAGGGCTAGCGTCTAGCACAGATACGCAGTATTTT CASSVGLASSTDTQYF
NA TRBJ2-1 NA TRBV7-9 TGTGCCAGCAGCTTAGCAGGACTCAACAATGAGCAGTTCTTC CASSLAGLNNEQFF
NA TRBJ2-2 TRBD2 TRBV4-2 TGTGCCAGCAGCCAAGTATCGGCCAAGGGGGGACTAGCGGGAGGGGTCGGGGAGCTGTTTTTT CASSQVSAKGGLAGGVGELFF
NA TRBJ2-7 NA TRBV7-9 TGTTCCAGCAACCACCGTGGACAGCGTGCTTGGAACGAGCAGTACTTC CSSNHRGQRAWNEQYF
NA TRBJ1-2 NA TRBV7-9 TGTGCCAGCAGCGACCAGGGGTATGGCTACACCTTC CASSDQGYGYTF
NA TRBJ2-2 TRBD2 TRBV12-5 TGTGCTAGTGGTTCCGGGGGGGGTACCGGGGAGCTGTTTTTT CASGSGGGTGELFF